The 18 T cell receptor beta chains below come from one sample, sequenced in a study of cytomegalovirus exposure and HLA in healthy donors. Using immunoSEQ multiplex PCR, the repertoire was profiled, and TCRdb retains in-frame clones only, with some absent. The data contain roughly 150,000 clones, around four fifths of them singletons. The sample taken for sequencing was PBMCs. These receptors came from a young man in good health and CMV-seropositive.

V is TRBV27 and J is TRBJ2-5, with 8 bases matching TRBD2. With V trimmed by 4 bases and J by 2 bases, 9 bases remained unmatched. Germline CDR1 MNHEY, CDR2 SMNVEV (reference sequence). This CDR3 spans 16 amino acids. CDR3 nucleotides: TGTGCCAGCAGTTCCCTCGGACTAGCTGGGCAAGAGACCCAGTACTTC. It encodes CASSSLGLAGQETQYF.

This clone has just a few counts. In DNA form, the CDR3 reads TGTGCCAGCAGCTTAGTAGGCAGGGGAGAGGACGAGCAGTACTTC. Its translation: CASSLVGRGEDEQYF. This chain links TRBV11-2 with TRBJ2-7; TRBD1 is a possible D gene (6 bases). The V end was cut by 1 base, the J end by 5 bases, with 15 bases between. In germline, CDR1 is SGHAT, CDR2 FQNNGV. This CDR3 spans 15 amino acids.

CDR3 in DNA: TGTGCCAGCAGCCCCCAACGCCGGACAGTGGACTATGGCTACACCTTC. Its protein product is CASSPQRRTVDYGYTF. This chain joins TRBV9 and TRBJ1-2; weak D call: TRBD1 (6 bases). CDR1 SGDLS and CDR2 YYNGEE come from the germline V gene. CDR3 size: 16 residues. Trimming removed 4 bases from V and 3 bases from J, with 19 bases in between.

The CDR3 reads CASSQGSDNSPLHF. DNA of the CDR3: TGTGCCAGCAGCCAGGGCTCGGATAATTCACCCCTCCACTTT. V and J are TRBV6-1 and TRBJ1-6; possibly TRBD1 for D (5 bases). CDR3 length: 14 amino acids. The germline V gene encodes CDR1 MNHNS and CDR2 SASEGT. V was cut by 6 bases and J by 5 bases, with 11 bases left in between.

The chain combines TRBV4-1 with TRBJ2-1, with 13 nucleotides matching TRBD2. V lost 2 bases and J lost 8; bases outside the gene matches: 6. Germline CDR1 reads MGHRA; CDR2 reads YSYEKL. The CDR3 length is 16 residues. The CDR3 reads CASSQPTSGGAYEQFF. CDR3 nucleotides: TGCGCCAGCAGCCAACCTACTAGCGGGGGGGCCTATGAGCAGTTCTTC.

The chain uses TRBV27 and TRBJ1-6; TRBD1 agrees at 9 bases. Germline V gene sequence: CDR1 MNHEY, CDR2 SMNVEV (reference sequence). This CDR3 contains 17 residues. After removal of 5 bases from V and 10 bases from J, the junction contained 15 bases not matched to a gene. The CDR3 coding sequence is TGTGCCAGCAGTCTAACAGGGGGCGCGAATGGTGTATCACCCCTCCACTTT. Its protein product is CASSLTGGANGVSPLHF.

V is TRBV19 and J is TRBJ2-7; TRBD1 might be the D (5 bases). Germline CDR1 is LNHDA and CDR2 is SQIVND (reference sequence). Trimming took off 10 bases at V and 3 bases at J, with 16 bases between the two ends. CDR3 length: 13 residues. The CDR3 loop reads CATTGPGFYEQYF. The CDR3 region has the DNA TGTGCCACAACAGGTCCGGGCTTCTACGAGCAGTACTTC.

In this sample, this clone turned up once. The CDR3 loop reads CASSLSTVGNTIYF. CDR3 DNA: TGTGCCAGCAGCTTAAGTACAGTAGGAAACACCATATATTTT. The genes are TRBV7-2 and TRBJ1-3, with no clear D. Trimming pared 2 bases from V and 4 bases from J, leaving 9 bases between. The CDR3 loop spans 14 amino acids. The germline V gene encodes CDR1 SGHTA and CDR2 FQGNSA.

J is TRBJ2-7 and V is TRBV7-9, with 12 bases lining up with TRBD1. Trimming took 5 bases from V and 7 from J; bases not matched to a gene: 15. CDR1 is SEHNR, CDR2 FQNEAQ, per germline (reference sequence). This CDR3 region has 17 residues. Written as DNA, the CDR3 is TGTGCCAGCAGCCCGACCCGGGACAGGGGGCATCGTGGAGAGCAGTACTTC. This translates into CASSPTRDRGHRGEQYF.

This clone has only one observation. This sequence joins TRBV5-4 and TRBJ2-5, with TRBD2 identical over 11 bases. Germline CDR1 reads SGHNT; CDR2 reads YYREEE (reference sequence). The V segment lost 4 bases and the J segment 5 bases; nucleotides outside the gene matches: 4. The CDR3 is made up of 14 amino acids. This CDR3 is CASSHLAGGETQYF. As DNA, the CDR3 is TGTGCCAGCAGCCATTTAGCGGGGGGGGAGACCCAGTACTTC.

This chain connects TRBV27 to TRBJ2-1, with D tentatively TRBD2 (6 bases). The length of the CDR3 is 15 residues. Trimming stripped 7 bases from V and 4 bases from J, with 17 bases between. Germline V gene lookup returns CDR1 MNHEY and CDR2 SMNVEV (reference sequence). The CDR3 bases are TGTGCCAGCAACACAGCGCCGGGGGAGTACAATGAGCAGTTCTTC. This sequence encodes CASNTAPGEYNEQFF.

V usage is TRBV6-5 and J usage is TRBJ1-1; D remains unclear. Trimming cost V 2 bases and J 0 bases, with 7 bases left between them. The germline V gene encodes CDR1 MNHEY and CDR2 SVGAGI. The CDR3 spans 14 residues. CDR3 sequence reads: CASSYPVMNTEAFF. The CDR3 DNA sequence: TGTGCCAGCAGTTACCCCGTAATGAACACTGAAGCTTTCTTT.

The rearrangement uses TRBV28 and TRBJ2-7, with 8 bases that match TRBD1. Germline V gene lookup returns CDR1 MDHEN and CDR2 SYDVKM. This CDR3 spans 16 amino acids. V gave up 5 bases and J gave up 3 bases; unmatched junction bases: 12. The CDR3 nucleotides are TGTGCCAGCAGTCAAACGGGGGACAGGCGTTACTACGAGCAGTACTTC. Translating it yields CASSQTGDRRYYEQYF.

Regarding this clone: Sequence at one end of the junction differs from germline and may be a read error. The chain employs TRBV7-2 and TRBJ2-7; D is perhaps TRBD2 (5 bases). The CDR3 spans 14 residues. CDR1 is SGHTA and CDR2 is FQGNSA in the germline V gene. CDR3 protein: CASSPRLNSHEQYF. CDR3 coding DNA: TGTGCCAGCAGCCCCCGACTAAACTCCCACGAGCAGTACTTC.

The V and J genes are TRBV10-3 and TRBJ1-1; 8 positions agree with TRBD1. V trimming: 7 bases; J trimming: 3 bases; junction bases outside the gene matches: 4. Per the germline V gene, CDR1 is ENHRY and CDR2 is SYGVKD. The CDR3 extends over 13 amino acids. The CDR3 nucleotides are TGTGCCATCAAAGAGACAGGGGACACTGAAGCTTTCTTT. Encoded protein: CAIKETGDTEAFF.

This clone was found once. The chain's CDR3 is CASSPSSASSYNEQFF. The CDR3 DNA reads as TGTGCCAGCAGTCCGTCTAGCGCAAGCTCCTACAATGAGCAGTTCTTC. The chain carries TRBV27 and TRBJ2-1, with D tentatively TRBD2 (6 bases). The germline V gene has CDR1 MNHEY and CDR2 SMNVEV (reference sequence). The CDR3 loop spans 16 amino acids. Between the trimmed V and J ends, which lost 5 bases and 0 bases, there was a span of 14 bases.

The chain has TRBV9 and TRBJ2-3; TRBD1 agrees at 8 bases. CDR3 length: 15 amino acids. Germline V gives CDR1 SGDLS, CDR2 YYNGEE. The junction had 3 bases not matched to a gene; V was cut back by 3 bases and J by 0 bases. CDR3 in amino acids: CASSAGQGSTDTQYF. The CDR3 nucleotides read TGTGCCAGCAGCGCAGGACAGGGTAGCACAGATACGCAGTATTTT.

The chain recombines TRBV6-1 with TRBJ2-7, with a possible D match to TRBD2 (5 bases). This CDR3 region has 13 residues. Germline lookup yields CDR1 MNHNS and CDR2 SASEGT. V lost 4 bases, J lost 0 bases, and 7 bases lay in between. The chain's CDR3 is CASSVGDSYEQYF. CDR3 DNA sequence: TGTGCCAGCAGTGTCGGGGACTCCTACGAGCAGTACTTC.